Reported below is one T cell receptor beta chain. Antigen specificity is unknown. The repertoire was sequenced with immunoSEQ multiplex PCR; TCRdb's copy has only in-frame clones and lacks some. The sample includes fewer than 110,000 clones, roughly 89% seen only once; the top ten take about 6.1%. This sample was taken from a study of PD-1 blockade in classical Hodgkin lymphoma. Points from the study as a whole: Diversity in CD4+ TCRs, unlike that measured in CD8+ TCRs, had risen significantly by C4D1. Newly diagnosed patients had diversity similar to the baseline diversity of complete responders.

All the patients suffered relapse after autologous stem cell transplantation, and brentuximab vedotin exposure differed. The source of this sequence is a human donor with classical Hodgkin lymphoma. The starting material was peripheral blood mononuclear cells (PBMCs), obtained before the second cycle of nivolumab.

The chain's CDR3 is CASSLDRVDEQFF. The CDR3 nucleotides are TGTGCCAGCAGCTTAGACAGGGTCGACGAGCAGTTCTTC. V gene TRBV7-8 combines with J gene TRBJ2-1, with D perhaps TRBD1 (6 bases). This CDR3 spans 13 amino acids. In germline, CDR1 is SGHVS, CDR2 FQNEAQ. With 1 base removed from V and 10 bases from J, the gap between germline ends came to 11 bases.